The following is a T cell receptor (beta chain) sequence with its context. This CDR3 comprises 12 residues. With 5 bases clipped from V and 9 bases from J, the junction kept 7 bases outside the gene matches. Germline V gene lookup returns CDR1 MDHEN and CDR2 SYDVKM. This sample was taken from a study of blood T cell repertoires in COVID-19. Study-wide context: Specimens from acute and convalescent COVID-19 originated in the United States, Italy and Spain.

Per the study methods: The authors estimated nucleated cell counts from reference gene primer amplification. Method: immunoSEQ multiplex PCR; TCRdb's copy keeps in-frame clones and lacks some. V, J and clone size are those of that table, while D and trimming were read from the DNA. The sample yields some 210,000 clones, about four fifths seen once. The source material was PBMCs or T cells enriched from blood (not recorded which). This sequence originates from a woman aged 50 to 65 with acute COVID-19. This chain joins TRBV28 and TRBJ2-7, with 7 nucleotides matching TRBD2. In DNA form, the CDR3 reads TGTGCCAGCAGTCGCCTTCGGGAGGTGCAGTACTTC. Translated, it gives CASSRLREVQYF.